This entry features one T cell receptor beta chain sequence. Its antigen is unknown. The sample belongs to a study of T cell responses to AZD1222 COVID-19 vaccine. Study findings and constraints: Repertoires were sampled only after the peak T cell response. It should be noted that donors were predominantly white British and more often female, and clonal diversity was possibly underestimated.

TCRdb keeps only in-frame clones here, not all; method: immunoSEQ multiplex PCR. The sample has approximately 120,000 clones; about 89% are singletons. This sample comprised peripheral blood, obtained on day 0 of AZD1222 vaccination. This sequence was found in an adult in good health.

CDR3 region: CASSLSPLSYNEQFF. The CDR3 region has the DNA TGTGCCAGCAGCTTATCACCCCTCTCCTACAATGAGCAGTTCTTC. V gene TRBV11-2 combines with J gene TRBJ2-1, with D unclear. Trimming cost V 2 bases and J 0 bases, with 8 bases left between them. The CDR3 totals 15 residues. Germline V gene data show CDR1 as SGHAT and CDR2 as FQNNGV.